The clone carrying this TCR beta chain was seen a few times. Its antigen remains unidentified. The data are from a study of T cell repertoires in cytomegalovirus infection. Background on the study: The authors used CMV epitopes that were HLA-C-restricted (recently identified) and HLA-B-restricted (well studied). Study results and caveats: CMV-specific HLA-C-restricted TCR beta clonotypes dominated the ex vivo response.

TCRdb itself ran the reads through MiXCR, one entry per CDR3 protein. The sample has tens of thousands of distinct CDR3 sequences; 25% to 30% are singletons. The germline V gene has CDR1 LNHDA and CDR2 SQIVND (reference sequence). J gave up 7 bases and V 6 bases, and 0 bases lay outside the gene matches. The CDR3 spans 11 residues. This chain joins TRBV19 and TRBJ1-2; 9 bases match TRBD1. This receptor was identified in a human donor in good health (CMV status not recorded). Some clones in this sample may be carry-over from other donors' samples. Sequencing was performed on CD8+ T cells from cultured PBMCs, taken from culture after CMV antigen stimulation. In DNA form, the CDR3 reads TGTGCCAGTAGGACAGGGGGTGGCTACACCTTC. It codes for CASRTGGGYTF. Based on the CDR3 plus reference TRBV19 and TRBJ1-2, the full variable domain is DGGITQSPKYLFRKEGQNVTLSCEQNLNHDAMYWYRQDPGQGLRLIYYSQIVNDFQKGDIAEGYSVSREKKESFPLTVTSAQKNPTAFYLCASRTGGGYTFGSGTRLTVV.